The 14 T cell receptor beta chains given below trace back to one sample, sequenced in a study of stem cell transplantation in POMP-related autoinflammatory disease. Assay used: immunoSEQ multiplex PCR; TCRdb lists only in-frame clones, some missing. The sample has about 6,900 clones; around 83% are singletons. Sequenced material: a CXCR5-defined cell subset from PBMCs. These receptors came from a human donor in good health.

A word on this clone: The junction and the germline gene differ at one end; a read error may be behind it. The CDR3 DNA follows: TGTGCCAACTCACTCACCTCTGGAAACACCATATATTTT. Translating it yields CANSLTSGNTIYF. The V call is TRBV18, the J call TRBJ1-3; D is ambiguous. CDR3 length: 13 amino acids. The germline V gene encodes CDR1 KGHSH and CDR2 LQKENI. The full variable domain, its missing parts supplied by reference TRBV18 and TRBJ1-3, is NAGVMQNPRHLVRRRGQEARLRCSPMKGHSHVYWYRQLPEEGLKFMVYLQKENIIDESGMPKERFSAEFPKEGPSILRIQQVVRGDSAAYFCANSLTSGNTIYFGEGSWLTVV.

V and J are TRBV27 and TRBJ2-3, with 11 bases that match TRBD2. The trim removed 5 bases at V and 4 bases at J, leaving 11 bases unmatched. The length of the CDR3 is 17 residues. The V gene's germline CDR1 is MNHEY and CDR2 SMNVEV (reference sequence). The CDR3, as DNA: TGTGCCAGCAGTACACTAGCGGGGGACCTTCGGGCAGATACGCAGTATTTT. Amino acids: CASSTLAGDLRADTQYF.

CDR3 nucleotides: TGCGCCAGCAGCCATTCAAAAGGAGACACCGGGGAGCTGTTTTTT. It specifies CASSHSKGDTGELFF. The chain employs TRBV4-1 and TRBJ2-2; D is unclear. The CDR3 has 15 residues. V lost 3 bases and J 3 bases, leaving 11 bases between the germline ends. Germline CDR1 reads MGHRA; CDR2 reads YSYEKL.

J is TRBJ1-3 and V is TRBV28; D possibly corresponds to TRBD1 (5 bases). This CDR3 is built from 16 residues. Per germline, CDR1 MDHEN and CDR2 SYDVKM. V lost 3 bases and J 3 bases, leaving 15 bases between the germline ends. The CDR3, as DNA: TGTGCCAGCAGTTTGGGGGGAGAGGGCTATGGAAACACCATATATTTT. Encoded protein: CASSLGGEGYGNTIYF.

The chain employs TRBV5-1 and TRBJ1-1, with D uncertain. Trimming pared 3 bases from V and 0 bases from J, leaving 12 bases between. The CDR3 loop spans 15 amino acids. Germline V gene lookup returns CDR1 SGHRS and CDR2 YFSETQ. CDR3 DNA: TGCGCCAGCAGCTCCACGACGGCCTTGAACACTGAAGCTTTCTTT. Amino acids: CASSSTTALNTEAFF.

The V call is TRBV5-1, the J call TRBJ2-5, with 10 positions matching TRBD1. CDR3 length: 15 amino acids. V shed 4 bases, J shed 8 bases, and the junction held 11 bases outside the gene matches. From germline, CDR1 is SGHRS and CDR2 YFSETQ. CDR3 sequence: CASSGGTGVILTQYF. The CDR3 bases are TGCGCCAGCAGCGGGGGGACAGGGGTCATTTTAACCCAGTACTTC.

V usage is TRBV28 and J usage is TRBJ2-2; 8 positions match TRBD2. Germline V gene lookup returns CDR1 MDHEN and CDR2 SYDVKM. This CDR3 spans 15 amino acids. Trimming took 8 bases from V and 2 from J; bases not matched to a gene: 7. CDR3 amino acids: CASRGGGANTGELFF. CDR3 DNA sequence: TGTGCCAGCCGGGGGGGCGGGGCAAACACCGGGGAGCTGTTTTTT.

This chain links TRBV7-2 with TRBJ1-6, with D possibly matching TRBD1 (5 bases). Between the trimmed V and J ends, which lost 5 bases and 4 bases, there was a span of 15 bases. CDR1 SGHTA and CDR2 FQGNSA come from the germline V gene. This CDR3 has 16 amino acids. The CDR3 sequence is CASSLRGGAYNSPLHF. In DNA form, the CDR3 reads TGTGCCAGCAGCCTTCGTGGAGGGGCATATAATTCACCCCTCCACTTT.

The gene calls are TRBV2 and TRBJ1-1; 7 bases align to TRBD1. The CDR3 length is 12 residues. Germline lookup yields CDR1 SNHLY and CDR2 FYNNEI. V trimming: 7 bases; J trimming: 11 bases; junction bases outside the gene matches: 10. In DNA form, the CDR3 reads TGTGCCAGCACTATGGCGGGCAGGGGGGCTTTCTTT. Its translation is CASTMAGRGAFF.

V is TRBV5-1 and J is TRBJ1-1; D gene ambiguous. The CDR3 has 13 amino acids. V lost 1 base and J lost 5, with 9 bases in between. The V gene's germline CDR1 is SGHRS and CDR2 YFSETQ. For the CDR3, the DNA is TGCGCCAGCAGCTTGAGGGATTTGACTGAAGCTTTCTTT. It yields the protein CASSLRDLTEAFF.

The genes are TRBV7-2 and TRBJ2-6; no firm D call. Germline V gives CDR1 SGHTA, CDR2 FQGNSA. The CDR3 is made up of 15 amino acids. V dropped 5 bases and J dropped 3 bases, with 11 bases sitting between them. The CDR3 spells CASSRVGYGANVLTF. CDR3 DNA: TGTGCCAGCAGCCGCGTGGGGTATGGGGCCAACGTCCTGACTTTC.

Turning to this clone: At the DNA level, this CDR3 is encoded by other sequences in the same sample as well. The rearrangement uses TRBV7-6 and TRBJ2-7; TRBD1 aligns across 8 bases. V lost 3 bases, J lost 4 bases, and 8 bases stayed unmatched. This CDR3 is built from 15 residues. Germline assignment: CDR1 SGHVS and CDR2 FNYEAQ. The CDR3 spells CASSLLGQGGYEQYF. The DNA for the CDR3 is TGTGCCAGCAGCTTGCTAGGACAGGGCGGGTACGAGCAGTACTTC.

V usage is TRBV5-1 and J usage is TRBJ2-2, with D possibly being TRBD1 (5 bases). Germline values: CDR1 SGHRS, CDR2 YFSETQ. Trimming stripped 2 bases from V and 2 bases from J, with 10 bases between. This CDR3 has 15 amino acids. CDR3 bases: TGCGCCAGCAGCTTTGGACACCGTAACACCGGGGAGCTGTTTTTT. Its protein product is CASSFGHRNTGELFF. The full variable domain, rest sourced from reference TRBV5-1 and TRBJ2-2, is KAGVTQTPRYLIKTRGQQVTLSCSPISGHRSVSWYQQTPGQGLQFLFEYFSETQRNKGNFPGRFSGRQFSNSRSEMNVSTLELGDSALYLCASSFGHRNTGELFFGEGSRLTVL.

This clone was detected once. The rearrangement links TRBV7-2 to TRBJ1-4, with a weak D call TRBD1 (6 bases). With 2 bases removed from V and 0 bases from J, the gap between germline ends came to 10 bases. The CDR3 is 16 residues long. Germline lookup yields CDR1 SGHTA and CDR2 FQGNSA. The CDR3 here is CASSLTRQATNEKLFF. CDR3 coding DNA: TGTGCCAGCAGCTTAACCCGACAGGCAACTAATGAAAAACTGTTTTTT.